The 14 T cell receptor beta chains presented below share a single source sample, sequenced in a study of cytomegalovirus exposure and HLA in healthy donors. With 60 Vbeta and 13 Jbeta primers, the PCR was carried out. The protocol was immunoSEQ multiplex PCR, while the TCRdb copy is restricted to in-frame clones and leaves out a portion. The sample table sets out 80,000 to 95,000 clones. Material for sequencing was PBMCs. The origin of the receptors is a woman in her twenties or thirties in good health and CMV-seronegative.

V usage is TRBV19 and J usage is TRBJ2-1; tentative D call: TRBD1 (5 bases). The CDR3 is made up of 16 amino acids. CDR1 LNHDA and CDR2 SQIVND come from the germline V gene (reference sequence). V was cut by 9 bases and J by 9 bases, with 27 bases left in between. DNA of the CDR3: TGTGCCAGCAATATTGGTATAAGGGGAAGGGTGGGTGAGCAGTTCTTC. It is translated as CASNIGIRGRVGEQFF.

The chain uses TRBV29-1 and TRBJ2-7, with TRBD2 as a possible D gene (6 bases). Trimming pared 4 bases from V and 2 bases from J, leaving 12 bases between. CDR1 and CDR2 from the germline V gene are SQVTM and ANQGSEA. This CDR3 region has 13 residues. The CDR3 reads CSVVGGNAYEQYF. DNA for the CDR3: TGCAGCGTTGTTGGCGGGAACGCCTACGAGCAGTACTTC.

This chain connects TRBV5-1 to TRBJ1-4; TRBD1 matches 10 bases. V trimming: 4 bases; J trimming: 11 bases; junction bases outside the gene matches: 8. From germline, CDR1 is SGHRS and CDR2 YFSETQ. The CDR3 is 14 residues long. The CDR3 coding sequence is TGCGCCAGCAGCGTAGGACAGGGGGGCGATAAACTGTTTTTT. Translated, it gives CASSVGQGGDKLFF.

The gene calls are TRBV6-6 and TRBJ2-5; TRBD1 is a possible D gene (6 bases). CDR1 MNHNY and CDR2 SVGAGI come from the germline V gene (reference sequence). The CDR3 loop spans 13 amino acids. Trimming pared 11 bases from V and 9 bases from J, leaving 22 bases between. The CDR3 nucleotides are TGTGCCGCCGGGCTATCAGGGGCACCGGCCCAGTACTTC. Protein product: CAAGLSGAPAQYF.

J is TRBJ2-2 and V is TRBV5-1; 15 nucleotides align to TRBD2. Germline CDR1 is SGHRS and CDR2 is YFSETQ. Unmatched junction bases numbered 4, after V lost 2 bases and J lost 5 bases. This CDR3 spans 17 amino acids. The CDR3 DNA reads TGCGCCAGCAGCTTCGGGACTAGCGGGAGGAGGACCGGGGAGCTGTTTTTT. Amino acid sequence: CASSFGTSGRRTGELFF.

This chain joins TRBV12-5 and TRBJ1-2, with 9 bases matching TRBD1. The CDR3 is made up of 17 amino acids. The junction had 12 bases not matched to a gene; V was cut back by 0 bases and J by 7 bases. CDR1 is LGHNT, CDR2 FRNRAP, per germline. CDR3 sequence: CASGLVGTGIMSGGYTF. The CDR3 nucleotides are TGTGCTAGTGGTTTGGTAGGGACAGGGATTATGTCCGGTGGCTACACCTTC.

The chain links TRBV5-6 to TRBJ2-2, with D tentatively TRBD2 (6 bases). Germline V gene data show CDR1 as SGHDT and CDR2 as YYEEEE. The length of the CDR3 is 16 residues. Trimming shortened V by 0 bases and J by 0 bases, and 9 bases separated the two germline ends. The CDR3 nucleotides are TGTGCCAGCAGCTTGGCCGGGGGAGCGAACACCGGGGAGCTGTTTTTT. The encoded protein is CASSLAGGANTGELFF.

The chain carries TRBV5-1 and TRBJ1-2; D remains unclear. The V gene lost 5 bases and the J gene lost 7 bases, with 21 bases spanning the gap. Germline assignment: CDR1 SGHRS and CDR2 YFSETQ. This CDR3 is 15 amino acids long. Here the CDR3 reads CASRETGKHGFGYTF. The CDR3 coding sequence is TGCGCCAGCAGAGAGACCGGGAAGCACGGGTTTGGCTACACCTTC.

The chain uses TRBV15 and TRBJ2-7; D is possibly TRBD1 (6 bases). The germline V gene encodes CDR1 LNHNV and CDR2 YYDKDF (reference sequence). V lost 3 bases and J 6 bases, leaving 12 bases between the germline ends. The length of the CDR3 is 13 residues. CDR3 nucleotides: TGTGCCACCAGCAGTCTCACAGGGACCGAGCAGTACTTC. As protein: CATSSLTGTEQYF.

This chain connects TRBV2 to TRBJ2-1; TRBD2 matches at 7 bases. CDR3 length: 15 amino acids. Trimming cost V 4 bases and J 1 base; bases outside gene matches: 4. Germline CDR1 reads SNHLY; CDR2 reads FYNNEI. The CDR3 loop is CASSAKGGSYNEQFF. In DNA form, the CDR3 reads TGTGCCAGCAGTGCAAAGGGAGGGTCCTACAATGAGCAGTTCTTC.

This chain joins TRBV6-5 and TRBJ1-2; 8 positions match TRBD1. This CDR3 is 15 amino acids long. Germline trimming cut 5 bases from V and 2 bases from J; bases unmatched to any gene: 7. Germline V gene lookup returns CDR1 MNHEY and CDR2 SVGAGI. CDR3 amino acids: CASSNAGTGNYGYTF. CDR3 nucleotide sequence: TGTGCCAGCAGTAACGCCGGGACAGGCAACTATGGCTACACCTTC.

V and J are TRBV19 and TRBJ1-1; D is unclear. Germline V gene sequence: CDR1 LNHDA, CDR2 SQIVND (reference sequence). Trimming removed 9 bases at V and 3 bases at J, with 17 bases between. The CDR3 is made up of 14 amino acids. The CDR3 nucleotides are TGTGCCAGCCGATTAGTAGTGAGTGACACTGAAGCTTTCTTT. Its translation: CASRLVVSDTEAFF.

The gene calls are TRBV6-1 and TRBJ1-2; D ambiguous. This CDR3 region has 11 residues. V lost 4 bases and J lost 5, with 5 bases in between. Germline V gene data show CDR1 as MNHNS and CDR2 as SASEGT. CDR3 bases: TGTGCCAGCAGTGGGGCTTATGGCTACACCTTC. It codes for CASSGAYGYTF.

This rearrangement joins TRBV6-1 to TRBJ1-6, with 8 bases lining up with TRBD1. In germline, CDR1 is MNHNS, CDR2 SASEGT. V lost 7 bases, J lost 10 bases, and 9 bases stayed unmatched. CDR3 length equals 14 residues. This CDR3 reads CASTDRGTGSPLHF. The DNA of the CDR3 is TGTGCCAGCACTGACAGGGGAACGGGATCACCCCTCCACTTT.